This T cell receptor (beta chain) stems from a study of shared clonotypes between healthy human individuals. Overall study: Donors were a couple of women and three men aged 18 to 49.

Clones were sequenced by immunoSEQ multiplex PCR, and TCRdb holds only the in-frame ones, with some missing. This table has 2,500,000 or so clones, around 93% appearing once. Germline trimming cut 10 bases from V and 5 bases from J; bases unmatched to any gene: 9. Germline assignment: CDR1 MDHEN and CDR2 SYDVKM. This CDR3 has 13 residues. This sequence was found in a man between 18 and 29 years old in good health. Some clones in this sample may be carry-over from other donors' samples. What was sequenced was naive CD4+ T cells from PBMCs. The sample's subset: CD45RA+ positively selected. The rearrangement links TRBV28 to TRBJ2-5; 8 bases are a match to TRBD1. The chain's CDR3 is CATVRGPGETQYF. The CDR3 DNA reads TGTGCCACGGTCAGGGGGCCAGGGGAGACCCAGTACTTC.